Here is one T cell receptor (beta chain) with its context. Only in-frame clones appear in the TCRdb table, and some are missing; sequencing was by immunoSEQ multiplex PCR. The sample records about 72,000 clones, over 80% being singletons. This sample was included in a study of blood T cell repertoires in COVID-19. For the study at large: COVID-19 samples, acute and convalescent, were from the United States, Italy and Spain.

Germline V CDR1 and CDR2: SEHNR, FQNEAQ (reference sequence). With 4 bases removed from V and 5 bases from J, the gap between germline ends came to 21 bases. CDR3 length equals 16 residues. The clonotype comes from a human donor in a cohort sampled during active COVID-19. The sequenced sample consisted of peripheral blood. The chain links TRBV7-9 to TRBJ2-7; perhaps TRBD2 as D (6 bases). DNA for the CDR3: TGTGCCAGCAGCTCGGTACCGGGACTCTCCGTCCACGAGCAGTACTTC. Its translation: CASSSVPGLSVHEQYF.